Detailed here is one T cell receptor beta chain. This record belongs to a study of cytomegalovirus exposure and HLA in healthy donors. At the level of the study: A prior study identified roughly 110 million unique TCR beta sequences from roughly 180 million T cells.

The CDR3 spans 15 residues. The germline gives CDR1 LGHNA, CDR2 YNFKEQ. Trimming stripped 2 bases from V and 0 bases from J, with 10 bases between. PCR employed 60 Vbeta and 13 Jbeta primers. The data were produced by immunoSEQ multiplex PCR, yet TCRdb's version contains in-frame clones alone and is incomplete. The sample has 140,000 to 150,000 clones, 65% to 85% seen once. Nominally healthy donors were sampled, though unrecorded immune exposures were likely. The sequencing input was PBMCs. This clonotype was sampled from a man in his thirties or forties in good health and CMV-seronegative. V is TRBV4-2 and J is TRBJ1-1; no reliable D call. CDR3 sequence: CASSQSLALNTEAFF. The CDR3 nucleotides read TGTGCCAGCAGCCAATCCTTAGCCCTGAACACTGAAGCTTTCTTT.